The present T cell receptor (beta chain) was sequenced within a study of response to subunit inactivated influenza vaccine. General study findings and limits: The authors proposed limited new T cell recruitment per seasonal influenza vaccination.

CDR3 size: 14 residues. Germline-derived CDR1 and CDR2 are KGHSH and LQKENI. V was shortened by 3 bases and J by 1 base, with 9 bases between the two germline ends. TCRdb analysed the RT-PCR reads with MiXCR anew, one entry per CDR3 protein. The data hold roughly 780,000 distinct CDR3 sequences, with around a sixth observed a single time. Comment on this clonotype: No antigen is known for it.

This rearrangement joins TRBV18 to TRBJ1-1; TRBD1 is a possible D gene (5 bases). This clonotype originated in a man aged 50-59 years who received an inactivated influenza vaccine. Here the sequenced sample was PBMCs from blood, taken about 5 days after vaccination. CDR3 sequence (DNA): TGTGCCAGCTCACCGGGGCACACGAACACTGAAGCTTTCTTT. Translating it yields CASSPGHTNTEAFF.